A few counts support the clone carrying this TCR beta chain. The antigen remains undetermined. This sample is drawn from a study of T cell repertoires in cytomegalovirus infection. On the study more broadly: Selected CMV epitopes included recently identified HLA-C-restricted ones as well as well-studied HLA-B-restricted ones. It can be stated that public TCR beta signatures indicated CMV infection as well as a matching HLA type. Study-level points and caveats: Adding up the frequency of public TCR beta families identified people who carried CMV plus the relevant HLA.

The germline V gene encodes CDR1 LNHNV and CDR2 YYDKDF (reference sequence). There are 15 residues in the CDR3. V gave up 3 bases and J gave up 2 bases, with 13 bases separating them. TCRdb recomputed calls from the reads with MiXCR, one row per CDR3 protein. The table lists roughly 860,000 distinct CDR3 sequences, 32% of them singletons. The genes are TRBV15 and TRBJ1-1, with D perhaps matching TRBD1 (5 bases). The TCR was taken from a human donor in good health (CMV status not recorded). Some clones in this sample may be carry-over from other donors' samples. Sample: cultured CD8+ T cells from PBMCs, taken from culture after CMV antigen stimulation. CDR3 loop: CATSRSGALNTEAFF. DNA for the CDR3: TGTGCCACCAGCAGGAGTGGGGCCTTAAACACTGAAGCTTTCTTT.